The TCR beta chain described here comes from a study of blood T cell repertoires in COVID-19. Study-level background: Acute and convalescent COVID-19 specimens originated in the United States, Italy and Spain. The analysed material was cDNA or gDNA that came from T cells, B-cell-depleted T cells, or PBMCs.

Original analysis: Quantification of nucleated cells was approximated via reference gene primer amplification. TCRdb's table, derived via immunoSEQ multiplex PCR, lists solely in-frame clones and lacks some. D and trimming were read from the DNA, whereas the V and J calls and clone size are those reported in that table. Altogether roughly 110,000 clones are present, 85% being singletons, with the ten largest covering 1.1% to 1.5%. CDR3 size: 17 residues. Germline values: CDR1 LGHNA, CDR2 YNFKEQ. V lost 0 bases to trimming and J lost 1 base; unmatched junction nucleotides: 3. Sequencing input: peripheral blood. This receptor was taken from a man in his forties with acute or convalescent COVID-19. The chain has TRBV4-2 and TRBJ2-3; 11 nucleotides align to TRBD2. DNA of the CDR3: TGTGCCAGCAGCCAAGAACTAGCGGGGGACCGCACAGATACGCAGTATTTT. Translation gives CASSQELAGDRTDTQYF.